This TCR beta chain was recorded in a study of technical replicates of blood from a handful of donors. Sequencing was performed with immunoSEQ multiplex PCR; in TCRdb, only in-frame clones are kept and a portion is missing. Among about 79,000 clones listed, approximately 94% were seen once. Germline CDR1 is SNHLY and CDR2 is FYNNEI. The CDR3 extends over 17 amino acids. Trimming took 3 bases from V and 3 from J, leaving 20 bases between them. This chain joins TRBV2 and TRBJ1-2; weak D call: TRBD1 (6 bases). Material: T cells isolated from PBMCs. The clonotype originates from a human donor in good health. CDR3 sequence: CASSEPAYGGTYYGYTF. In DNA, the CDR3 is TGTGCCAGCAGTGAGCCGGCGTATGGGGGCACGTACTATGGCTACACCTTC.